The present entry profiles one T cell receptor (beta chain) with its context. Its antigen remains unknown. This sample was included in a study of cytomegalovirus exposure and HLA in healthy donors. Study summary: The same platform used for the approximately 700 first-cohort repertoires was also used for the 130 or so validation repertoires, as a later analysis reported. Study-level results: Within the 95 to 150 validation repertoires, first-cohort TCR clusters tended to co-occur, according to a later analysis. In vitro data verified three CMV-associated chains as specific for CMV antigens.

Here immunoSEQ multiplex PCR was the method, and the copy in TCRdb shows in-frame clones only, minus some. The sample lists about 330,000 clones, 86% occurring once. This CDR3 region has 13 residues. Germline V lookup: CDR1 MNHEY, CDR2 SVGAGI. Deletions cut 2 bases from V and 2 bases from J, with 7 bases between. V gene TRBV6-5 combines with J gene TRBJ2-7; D ambiguous. The sequencing sample was made of PBMCs. This TCR was sampled from a woman between 18 and 29 years old in good health and CMV-seronegative. The CDR3 protein is CASSYAYPYEQYF. The CDR3 bases are TGTGCCAGCAGTTACGCCTACCCCTACGAGCAGTACTTC.